These 2 T cell receptor beta chains share one sample of origin, sequenced in a study of OX40 agonist ivuxolimab in advanced cancers. Only in-frame clones appear in the TCRdb table, and some are missing; sequencing was by immunoSEQ multiplex PCR. The profile shows 55,000 to 65,000 clones, 75% to 90% of them singletons. Sequenced here: CD4+ or CD8+ T cells sorted from blood, sampled in a trial of the OX40 agonist ivuxolimab. These receptors all come from an adult with an advanced solid tumor such as melanoma, head and neck, liver or kidney cancer.

J is TRBJ2-7 and V is TRBV30; the D is unclear. Trimming cost V 1 base and J 11 bases, with 12 bases left between them. The germline CDR1 and CDR2 sequences are GTSNPN and SVGIG (reference sequence). The CDR3 has 11 amino acids. The CDR3 sequence: CAWSESRKKYF. In nucleotides, the CDR3 is TGTGCCTGGAGTGAGTCGCGGAAAAAGTACTTC.

The CDR3 region is CASSHPGPHNSYEQYF. In nucleotides, the CDR3 is TGCGCCAGCAGCCACCCGGGACCCCATAACTCCTACGAGCAGTACTTC. The chain carries TRBV4-1 and TRBJ2-7; D is perhaps TRBD1 or TRBD2 (5 bases each). V was cut by 3 bases and J by 0 bases, with 15 bases left in between. The CDR3 is made up of 16 amino acids. Germline CDR1 MGHRA, CDR2 YSYEKL.